Below are 21 T cell receptor beta chains sequenced from a single sample in a study of cytomegalovirus exposure and HLA in healthy donors. Use of 60 Vbeta and 13 Jbeta primers characterized the PCR. The data were produced by immunoSEQ multiplex PCR, yet TCRdb's version contains in-frame clones alone and is incomplete. The sample holds roughly 250,000 clones; roughly two thirds are singletons and the top ten take 2% to 2.5%. The sample was PBMCs. The receptors shown here come from a female donor in good health and CMV-seronegative.

The gene calls are TRBV5-1 and TRBJ2-1; a weak D match, TRBD1 (6 bases). The germline gives CDR1 SGHRS, CDR2 YFSETQ. The V end was cut by 1 base, the J end by 5 bases, with 10 bases between. The CDR3 is 14 amino acids. DNA for the CDR3: TGCGCCAGCAGCTTGACAGGGCCGAACAATGAGCAGTTCTTC. This translates into CASSLTGPNNEQFF.

J is TRBJ2-5 and V is TRBV5-6, with D possibly TRBD2 on 6 matching bases. V lost 0 bases and J 5 bases, leaving 8 bases between the germline ends. The CDR3 runs to 13 residues. Per the germline V gene, CDR1 is SGHDT and CDR2 is YYEEEE. CDR3 sequence reads: CASSLGGKETQYF. CDR3 in DNA: TGTGCCAGCAGCTTGGGCGGGAAGGAGACCCAGTACTTC. The full variable domain, its missing parts supplied by reference TRBV5-6 and TRBJ2-5, is DAGVTQSPTHLIKTRGQQVTLRCSPKSGHDTVSWYQQALGQGPQFIFQYYEEEERQRGNFPDRFSGHQFPNYSSELNVNALLLGDSALYLCASSLGGKETQYFGPGTRLLVL.

This rearrangement joins TRBV5-1 to TRBJ2-5, with 9 bases fitting TRBD1. Per the germline V gene, CDR1 is SGHRS and CDR2 is YFSETQ. The CDR3 is 14 residues long. The V gene end was trimmed by 6 bases and the J gene end by 3 bases; junction bases not matched to a gene: 6. CDR3 DNA: TGCGCCAGCACCCCTGGGACAGGGAAAGAGACCCAGTACTTC. It encodes CASTPGTGKETQYF.

There are a few counts of this clone. DNA for the CDR3: TGTGCCAGTGGTAGCGGGAGCTCCTACAATGAGCAGTTCTTC. Encoded protein: CASGSGSSYNEQFF. This chain links TRBV19 with TRBJ2-1, with 9 bases aligning to TRBD2. CDR3 length: 14 residues. The ends lost 8 bases at V and 0 bases at J; junction bases unmatched: 2. CDR1 is LNHDA, CDR2 SQIVND, per germline (reference sequence). The full variable domain, its missing parts supplied by reference TRBV19 and TRBJ2-1, is DGGITQSPKYLFRKEGQNVTLSCEQNLNHDAMYWYRQDPGQGLRLIYYSQIVNDFQKGDIAEGYSVSREKKESFPLTVTSAQKNPTAFYLCASGSGSSYNEQFFGPGTRLTVL.

This clone was detected once. V usage is TRBV10-2 and J usage is TRBJ1-2; D possibly corresponds to TRBD1 (6 bases). Germline CDR1 and CDR2: WSHSY and SAAADI. Deletions cut 2 bases from V and 4 bases from J, with 8 bases between. The CDR3 covers 13 residues. DNA of the CDR3: TGCGCCAGCAGTGAGACAGGGTCCTATGGCTACACCTTC. Its translation: CASSETGSYGYTF.

V gene TRBV30 combines with J gene TRBJ2-2; TRBD1 aligns across 9 bases. The CDR3 covers 15 residues. Germline V gene data show CDR1 as GTSNPN and CDR2 as SVGIG (reference sequence). J lost 3 bases, V lost 0 bases, and 2 bases had no gene match. The CDR3 protein is CAWSVRDRDTGELFF. The CDR3, as DNA: TGTGCCTGGAGTGTACGGGACAGGGACACCGGGGAGCTGTTTTTT.

The rearrangement uses TRBV18 and TRBJ1-1; D is perhaps TRBD1 (6 bases). Germline V gene lookup returns CDR1 KGHSH and CDR2 LQKENI. The CDR3 spans 13 residues. The ends were cut back, 2 bases at V and 5 bases at J, with 9 bases in the middle. For the CDR3, the DNA is TGTGCCAGCTCACCAAGAGGGGGTACTGAAGCTTTCTTT. Its translation is CASSPRGGTEAFF.

This rearrangement joins TRBV30 to TRBJ2-1, with 9 bases matching TRBD2. From germline, CDR1 is GTSNPN and CDR2 SVGIG (reference sequence). This CDR3 has 13 amino acids. Trimming took 8 bases from V and 8 from J; bases not matched to a gene: 10. The CDR3 nucleotides are TGTGCCCTCACTAGCGGGCAGGAGGATGAGCAGTTCTTC. Translation: CALTSGQEDEQFF.

This clone was found a few times. One end of the junction varies from germline; a read error may be responsible. The chain employs TRBV7-9 and TRBJ1-2; a possible D gene is TRBD1 (6 bases). The CDR3 is 14 residues long. Germline V gene sequence: CDR1 SEHNR, CDR2 FQNEAQ (reference sequence). The CDR3 here is CSSSLEQGSGGYTF. CDR3 sequence (DNA): TGTTCCAGCAGCTTAGAACAGGGTTCGGGCGGCTACACCTTC.

Only a few counts were recorded for this clone. This chain links TRBV29-1 with TRBJ2-2; weak D call: TRBD2 (6 bases). Looked up from germline, CDR1 is SQVTM and CDR2 is ANQGSEA. V was trimmed by 7 bases and J by 4 bases, leaving 16 bases between them. The CDR3 is 14 amino acids. CDR3 sequence (DNA): TGCAGCGCCCTAGCCGGGGGAGGCACCGGGGAGCTGTTTTTT. Translated, it gives CSALAGGGTGELFF.

This chain connects TRBV25-1 to TRBJ2-1, with 10 bases fitting TRBD2. With V trimmed by 5 bases and J by 3 bases, 4 bases remained unmatched. The CDR3 contains 15 residues. CDR1 MGHDK and CDR2 SYGVNS come from the germline V gene. CDR3 sequence: CASSPTSGLYNEQFF. In DNA, the CDR3 is TGTGCCAGCAGTCCGACTAGCGGGCTCTACAATGAGCAGTTCTTC.

Concerning this clone itself: A much larger clone is a single base away; this may be a read error. This CDR3 is CASSLAGTGELFF. CDR3 nucleotide sequence: TGTGCCAGCAGCTTAGCGGGGACCGGGGAGCTGTTTTTT. The chain combines TRBV11-3 with TRBJ2-2; D possibly corresponds to TRBD2 (5 bases). Per germline, CDR1 SGHNT and CDR2 YENEEA. V lost 1 base and J lost 5, with 5 bases in between. This CDR3 has 13 amino acids. The whole variable domain, filled in from reference TRBV11-3 and TRBJ2-2, reads EAGVVQSPRYKIIEKKQPVAFWCNPISGHNTLYWYLQNLGQGPELLIRYENEEAVDDSQLPKDRFSAERLKGVDSTLKIQPAELGDSAVYLCASSLAGTGELFFGEGSRLTVL.

The chain combines TRBV28 with TRBJ1-5; perhaps TRBD1 as D (5 bases). V shed 8 bases and J shed 0 bases, with 14 bases lying between them. The CDR3 loop spans 15 amino acids. In germline, CDR1 is MDHEN, CDR2 SYDVKM. Written as DNA, the CDR3 is TGTGCCAGCCGGGGGTGGAGGTATAGCAATCAGCCCCAGCATTTT. Translation: CASRGWRYSNQPQHF. The full variable domain, rest sourced from reference TRBV28 and TRBJ1-5, is DVKVTQSSRYLVKRTGEKVFLECVQDMDHENMFWYRQDPGLGLRLIYFSYDVKMKEKGDIPEGYSVSREKKERFSLILESASTNQTSMYLCASRGWRYSNQPQHFGDGTRLSIL.

The CDR3, as DNA: TGTGCCAGCAGCTTAGCTAGCGGGGGCAATGAGCAGTTCTTC. Amino acid sequence: CASSLASGGNEQFF. The chain is built from TRBV7-9 and TRBJ2-1, with TRBD2 matching 9 bases. V lost 0 bases and J lost 6; bases outside the gene matches: 0. CDR3 length: 14 residues. From germline, CDR1 is SEHNR and CDR2 FQNEAQ (reference sequence).

This clone has a handful of counts. The V and J genes are TRBV5-1 and TRBJ2-5; 7 bases fit TRBD2. The better agreement between TRBJ2-7 and the DNA end casts doubt on the J call. Germline assignment: CDR1 SGHRS and CDR2 YFSETQ. CDR3 size: 15 residues. This chain's CDR3 is CASSLVAGNSYEQYF. In DNA form, the CDR3 reads TGCGCCAGCAGCTTGGTAGCGGGCAACTCCTACGAGCAGTACTTC.

The chain carries TRBV14 and TRBJ1-1; tentatively, D is TRBD1 (6 bases). V gave up 9 bases and J gave up 3 bases, with 14 bases separating them. Looked up from germline, CDR1 is SGHDN and CDR2 is FVKESK. This CDR3 contains 13 residues. As DNA, the CDR3 is TGTGCCAGTCGACAGGCTAGGGACACTGAAGCTTTCTTT. Its protein is CASRQARDTEAFF.

This rearrangement joins TRBV27 to TRBJ2-6; D is perhaps TRBD1 (6 bases). The CDR3 contains 13 residues. V shed 11 bases and J shed 2 bases, with 10 bases lying between them. CDR1 is MNHEY and CDR2 is SMNVEV in the germline V gene (reference sequence). Here the CDR3 reads CAARGTGANVLTF. The CDR3 coding sequence is TGTGCCGCCAGGGGTACTGGGGCCAACGTCCTGACTTTC.

The rearrangement links TRBV5-1 to TRBJ2-7; maybe TRBD1 (7 bases). The V and J ends lost 4 bases and 3 bases respectively, with 17 bases between them. The CDR3 runs to 15 residues. Germline values: CDR1 SGHRS, CDR2 YFSETQ. DNA of the CDR3: TGCGCCAGCAGCCGAGGGGGGACAGCTGACTACGAGCAGTACTTC. Translation gives CASSRGGTADYEQYF. The whole variable domain, remainder taken from reference TRBV5-1 and TRBJ2-7, is KAGVTQTPRYLIKTRGQQVTLSCSPISGHRSVSWYQQTPGQGLQFLFEYFSETQRNKGNFPGRFSGRQFSNSRSEMNVSTLELGDSALYLCASSRGGTADYEQYFGPGTRLTVT.

The chain employs TRBV30 and TRBJ1-5, with D possibly TRBD1 on 6 matching bases. CDR3 size: 17 residues. V was cut by 7 bases and J by 0 bases, with 22 bases left in between. The germline V gene encodes CDR1 GTSNPN and CDR2 SVGIG (reference sequence). The CDR3 DNA sequence: TGTGCCTACACGTCAACCCGGACAGATTATAGCAATCAGCCCCAGCATTTT. Its translation: CAYTSTRTDYSNQPQHF.

This clone appeared a few times. The chain has TRBV2 and TRBJ2-5; tentative D call: TRBD2 (6 bases). CDR1 SNHLY and CDR2 FYNNEI come from the germline V gene. This CDR3 has 11 amino acids. Trimming took 6 bases from V and 11 from J, leaving 13 bases between them. CDR3 amino acids: CASRGKREQYF. The CDR3 DNA reads TGTGCCAGCAGAGGAAAACGGGAGCAGTACTTC.

V is TRBV7-4 and J is TRBJ1-2; D unclear. The V gene's germline CDR1 is SGHVT and CDR2 SQSDAQ. This CDR3 spans 15 amino acids. Trimming took 5 bases from V and 1 from J, leaving 14 bases between them. The CDR3 bases are TGTGCCAGCAGCGCCGTTGAGGGCAATAACTATGGCTACACCTTC. Translation: CASSAVEGNNYGYTF.